The 3 T cell receptor beta chains below were found in one sample sequenced in a study of blood T cell repertoires in COVID-19. Assay: immunoSEQ multiplex PCR; the TCRdb copy retains only in-frame clones and omits some. The repertoire consists of 250,000 to 350,000 clones, with 86% occurring once and the leading ten covering under 15%. Sequencing was carried out using peripheral blood. These receptor sequences come from a woman between 65 and 79 years old with COVID-19, enrolled during active disease.

The V gene is TRBV7-9, the J gene TRBJ2-1, with TRBD2 matching 7 bases. The V gene end was trimmed by 4 bases and the J gene end by 4 bases; junction bases not matched to a gene: 10. This CDR3 has 16 amino acids. From germline, CDR1 is SEHNR and CDR2 FQNEAQ (reference sequence). DNA of the CDR3: TGTGCCAGCAGCTCACCGGGGGGAAAAACTTACAATGAGCAGTTCTTC. Its translation is CASSSPGGKTYNEQFF.

This rearrangement joins TRBV30 to TRBJ1-6; tentatively, D is TRBD1 (6 bases). The V gene's germline CDR1 is GTSNPN and CDR2 SVGIG (reference sequence). The CDR3 covers 16 residues. Trimming left V 4 bases short and J 4 bases short, with 17 bases between. In nucleotides, the CDR3 is TGTGCCTGGACCGCCTCAACGGGACATTATAATTCACCCCTCCACTTT. It codes for CAWTASTGHYNSPLHF.

This clone was observed a few times. The chain has TRBV6-4 and TRBJ2-2; a weak D match, TRBD2 (6 bases). V lost 7 bases to trimming and J lost 0 bases, with 9 bases between them. The germline V gene has CDR1 MRHNA and CDR2 SNTAGT. CDR3 length equals 14 residues. CDR3 DNA sequence: TGTGCCAGCAAGGAGGGGACGAACACCGGGGAGCTGTTTTTT. This gives the protein CASKEGTNTGELFF.